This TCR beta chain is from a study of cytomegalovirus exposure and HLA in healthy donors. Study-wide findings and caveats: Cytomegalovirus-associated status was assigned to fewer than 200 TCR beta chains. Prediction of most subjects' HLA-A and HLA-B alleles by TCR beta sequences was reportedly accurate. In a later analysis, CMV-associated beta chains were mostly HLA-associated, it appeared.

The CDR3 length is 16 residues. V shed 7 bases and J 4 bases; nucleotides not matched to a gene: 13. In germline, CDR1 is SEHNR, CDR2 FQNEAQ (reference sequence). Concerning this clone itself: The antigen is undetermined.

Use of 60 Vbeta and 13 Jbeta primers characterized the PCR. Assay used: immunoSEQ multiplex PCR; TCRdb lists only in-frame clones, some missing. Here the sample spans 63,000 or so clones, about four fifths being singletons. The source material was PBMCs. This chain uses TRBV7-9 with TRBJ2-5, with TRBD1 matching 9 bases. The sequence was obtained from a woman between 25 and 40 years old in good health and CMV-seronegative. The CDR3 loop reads CASIHRDREGGETQYF. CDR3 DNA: TGTGCCAGCATCCACCGGGACAGGGAGGGAGGAGAGACCCAGTACTTC.